Sequencing of this TCR beta chain was carried out in a study of control samples from healthy donors and cancer patients. The CDR3 extends over 14 amino acids. Germline lookup yields CDR1 MDHEN and CDR2 SYDVKM. Trimming shortened V by 2 bases and J by 4 bases, and 8 bases separated the two germline ends. Measured with immunoSEQ multiplex PCR; TCRdb has only the in-frame clones, and not every one. The repertoire has tens of thousands of clones, around 92% of them found once; the top ten carry around 16%. Sequenced input: blood. The chain recombines TRBV28 with TRBJ2-2; no clear D. The TCR comes from a man aged 25-40 years in good health. As DNA, the CDR3 is TGTGCCAGCAGTTTAGGTCAAGGCACCGGGGAGCTGTTTTTT. This codes for CASSLGQGTGELFF.